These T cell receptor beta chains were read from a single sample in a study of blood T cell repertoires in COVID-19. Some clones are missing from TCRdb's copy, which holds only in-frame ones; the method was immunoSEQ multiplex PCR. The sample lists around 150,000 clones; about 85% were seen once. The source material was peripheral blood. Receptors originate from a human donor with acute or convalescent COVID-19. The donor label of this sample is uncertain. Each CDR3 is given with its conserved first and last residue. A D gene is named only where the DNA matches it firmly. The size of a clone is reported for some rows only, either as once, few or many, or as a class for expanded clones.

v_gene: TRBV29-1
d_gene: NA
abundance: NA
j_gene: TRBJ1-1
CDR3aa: CSVAHLGGTEAFF
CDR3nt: TGCAGCGTAGCCCACCTGGGAGGGACTGAAGCTTTCTTT

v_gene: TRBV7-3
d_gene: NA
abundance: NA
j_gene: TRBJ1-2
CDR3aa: CASSPGQTYGYTF
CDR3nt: TGTGCCAGCAGCCCAGGACAGACCTATGGCTACACCTTC

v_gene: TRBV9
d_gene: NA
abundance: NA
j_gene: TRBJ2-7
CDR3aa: CASSVRGSSYEQYF
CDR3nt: TGTGCCAGCAGCGTAAGGGGGTCCTCCTACGAGCAGTACTTC

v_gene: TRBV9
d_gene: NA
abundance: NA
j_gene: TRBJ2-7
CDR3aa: CAGKPRGPPRSSYEQYF
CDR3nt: TGTGCCGGCAAGCCTCGCGGGCCGCCTAGGAGCTCCTACGAGCAGTACTTC

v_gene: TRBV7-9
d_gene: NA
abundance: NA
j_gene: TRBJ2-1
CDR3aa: CASSFRGDEQFF
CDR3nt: TGTGCCAGCAGCTTCAGGGGCGATGAGCAGTTCTTC

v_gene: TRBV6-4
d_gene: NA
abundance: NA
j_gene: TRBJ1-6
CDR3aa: CASRKQAQEYSPLHF
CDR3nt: TGTGCCAGCAGGAAACAAGCGCAAGAGTATTCACCCCTCCACTTT

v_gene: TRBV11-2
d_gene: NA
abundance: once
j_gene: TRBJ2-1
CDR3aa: CASSSQTINEQFF
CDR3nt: TGTGCCAGCAGCTCACAAACCATTAATGAGCAGTTCTTC

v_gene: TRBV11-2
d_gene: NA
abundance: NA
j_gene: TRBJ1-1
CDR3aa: CASSLGATGNTEAFF
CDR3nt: TGTGCCAGCAGCTTAGGCGCGACGGGGAACACTGAAGCTTTCTTT

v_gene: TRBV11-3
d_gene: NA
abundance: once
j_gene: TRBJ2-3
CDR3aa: CASSLGRRGRTDTQYF
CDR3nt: TGTGCCAGCAGCCTTGGACGGCGGGGACGCACAGATACGCAGTATTTT

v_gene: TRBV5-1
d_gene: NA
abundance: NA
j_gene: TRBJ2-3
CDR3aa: CASSLIPPRGYADTQYF
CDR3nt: TGCGCCAGCAGCTTGATCCCACCGCGGGGATACGCAGATACGCAGTATTTT

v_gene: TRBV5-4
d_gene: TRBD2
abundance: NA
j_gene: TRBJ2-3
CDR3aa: CASSSATLLAGGGADTQYF
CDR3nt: TGTGCCAGCAGCTCGGCAACCTTACTAGCGGGGGGGGGCGCAGATACGCAGTATTTT

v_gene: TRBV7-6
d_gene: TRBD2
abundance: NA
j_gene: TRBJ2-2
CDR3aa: CASSLRSSGSNTGELFF
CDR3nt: TGTGCCAGCAGCTTACGTTCTAGCGGATCGAACACCGGGGAGCTGTTTTTT

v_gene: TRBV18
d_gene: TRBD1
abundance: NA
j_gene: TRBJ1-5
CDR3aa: CASSLAGTVYSNQPQHF
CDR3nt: TGTGCCAGCTCACTTGCCGGGACAGTATATAGCAATCAGCCCCAGCATTTT

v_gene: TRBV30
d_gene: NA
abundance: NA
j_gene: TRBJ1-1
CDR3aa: CAWSVPGLTRSDTEAFF
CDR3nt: TGTGCCTGGAGTGTACCGGGACTCACAAGGAGTGACACTGAAGCTTTCTTT

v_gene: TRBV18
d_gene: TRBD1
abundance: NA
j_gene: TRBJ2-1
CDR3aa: CASSRGQGLNNEQFF
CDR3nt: TGTGCCAGCTCACGGGGACAGGGGCTTAATAATGAGCAGTTCTTC

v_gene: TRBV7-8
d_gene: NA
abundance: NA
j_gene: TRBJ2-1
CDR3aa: CASSLDQGSSYNEQFF
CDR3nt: TGTGCCAGCAGCTTAGACCAGGGGAGCTCCTACAATGAGCAGTTCTTC

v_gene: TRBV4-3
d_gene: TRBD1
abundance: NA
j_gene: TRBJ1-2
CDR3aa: CASSLSRTGTYGYTF
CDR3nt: TGCGCCAGCAGCCTATCTCGGACAGGGACCTATGGCTACACCTTC

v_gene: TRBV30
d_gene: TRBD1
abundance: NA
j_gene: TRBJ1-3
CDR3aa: CAWRGGGTGSRGNTIYF
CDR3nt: TGTGCCTGGAGAGGAGGTGGGACAGGGAGCCGAGGAAACACCATATATTTT

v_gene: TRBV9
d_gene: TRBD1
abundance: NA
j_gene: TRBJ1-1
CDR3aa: CASSDRGGTEAFF
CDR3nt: TGTGCCAGCAGCGACAGGGGGGGCACTGAAGCTTTCTTT

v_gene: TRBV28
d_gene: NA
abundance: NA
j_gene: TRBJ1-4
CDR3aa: CASRAGGVGDNEKLFF
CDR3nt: TGTGCCAGCAGAGCGGGGGGAGTTGGGGATAATGAAAAACTGTTTTTT

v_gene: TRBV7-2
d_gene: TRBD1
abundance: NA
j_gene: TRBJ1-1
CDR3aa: CASGSEAGGVEAFF
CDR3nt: TGTGCCAGCGGCTCAGAAGCAGGGGGAGTTGAAGCTTTCTTT

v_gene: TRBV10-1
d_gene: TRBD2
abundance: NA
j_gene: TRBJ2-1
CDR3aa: CASSALAGGRLYNEQFF
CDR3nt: TGCGCCAGCAGTGCCCTAGCGGGGGGGCGTCTCTACAATGAGCAGTTCTTC

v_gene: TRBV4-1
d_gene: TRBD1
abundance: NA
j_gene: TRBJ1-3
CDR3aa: CASSHPDRGAGNTIYF
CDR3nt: TGCGCCAGCAGCCACCCCGACAGGGGAGCTGGAAACACCATATATTTT

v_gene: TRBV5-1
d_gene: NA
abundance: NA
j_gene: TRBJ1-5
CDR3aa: CASSPDTGGDQPQHF
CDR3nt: TGCGCCAGCAGCCCTGACACGGGGGGTGATCAGCCCCAGCATTTT

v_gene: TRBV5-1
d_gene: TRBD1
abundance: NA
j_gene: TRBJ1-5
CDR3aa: CASSPDRGGQPQHF
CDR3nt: TGCGCCAGCAGCCCCGACAGGGGAGGGCAGCCCCAGCATTTT

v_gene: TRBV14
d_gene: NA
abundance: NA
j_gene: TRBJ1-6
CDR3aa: CASSPRLFSPLHF
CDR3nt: TGTGCCAGCAGCCCGCGACTCTTTTCACCCCTCCACTTT

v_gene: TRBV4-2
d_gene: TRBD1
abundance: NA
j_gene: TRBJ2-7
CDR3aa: CASSQVGTVVEQYF
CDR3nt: TGTGCCAGCAGCCAAGTCGGGACAGTTGTCGAGCAGTACTTC

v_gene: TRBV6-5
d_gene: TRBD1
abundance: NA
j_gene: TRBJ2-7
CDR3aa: CASSWLTGHEQYF
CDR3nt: TGTGCCAGCAGTTGGTTGACAGGGCACGAGCAGTACTTC

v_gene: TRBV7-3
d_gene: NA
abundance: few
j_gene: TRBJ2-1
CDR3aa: CASSLMGGYNEQFF
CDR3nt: TGTGCCAGCAGCCTCATGGGGGGCTACAATGAGCAGTTCTTC

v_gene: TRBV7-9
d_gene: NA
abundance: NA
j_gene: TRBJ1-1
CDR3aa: CASSLGGGGGPAAFF
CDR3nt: TGTGCCAGCAGCTTAGGAGGTGGCGGGGGTCCGGCGGCTTTCTTT

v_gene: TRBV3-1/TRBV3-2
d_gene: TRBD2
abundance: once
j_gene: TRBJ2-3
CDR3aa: CASSQVRGGASDTQYF
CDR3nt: TGTGCCAGCAGCCAAGTTCGCGGGGGGGCTTCGGATACGCAGTATTTT

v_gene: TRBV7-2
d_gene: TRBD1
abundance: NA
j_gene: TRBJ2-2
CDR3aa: CASSSGQGRGTGELFF
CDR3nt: TGTGCCAGCAGCTCTGGACAGGGGCGGGGGACCGGGGAGCTGTTTTTT

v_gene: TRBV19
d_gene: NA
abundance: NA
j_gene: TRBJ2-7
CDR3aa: CASSWSVTGDEQYF
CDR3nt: TGTGCCAGTAGTTGGTCCGTTACGGGGGACGAGCAGTACTTC

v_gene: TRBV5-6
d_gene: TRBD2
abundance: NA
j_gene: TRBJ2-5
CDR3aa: CASSGTSGETQYF
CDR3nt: TGTGCCAGCAGCGGTACTAGCGGGGAGACCCAGTACTTC

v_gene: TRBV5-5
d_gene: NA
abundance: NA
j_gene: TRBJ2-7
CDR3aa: CASSSRAYEQYF
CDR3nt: TGTGCCAGCAGCAGCCGTGCGTACGAGCAGTACTTC

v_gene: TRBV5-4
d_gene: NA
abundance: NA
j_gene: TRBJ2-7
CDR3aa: CASSLVGVVDEQYF
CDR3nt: TGTGCCAGCAGCTTGGTAGGGGTGGTCGACGAGCAGTACTTC

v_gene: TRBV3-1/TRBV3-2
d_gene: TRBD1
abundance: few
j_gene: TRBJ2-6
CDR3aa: CASSPRGRSAGANVLTF
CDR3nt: TGTGCCAGCAGCCCCAGGGGGCGCAGTGCTGGGGCCAACGTCCTGACTTTC

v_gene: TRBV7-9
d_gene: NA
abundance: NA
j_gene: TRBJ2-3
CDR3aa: CASSLSVGTTDTQYF
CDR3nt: TGTGCCAGCAGCTTATCCGTCGGTACCACAGATACGCAGTATTTT

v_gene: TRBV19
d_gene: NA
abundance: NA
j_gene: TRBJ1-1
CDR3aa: CASSIQGLISITEAFF
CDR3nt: TGTGCCAGTAGTATACAGGGGCTAATTTCGATCACTGAAGCTTTCTTT

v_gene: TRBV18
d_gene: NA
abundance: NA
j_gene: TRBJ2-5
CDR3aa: CASSPTARETQYF
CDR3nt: TGTGCCAGCTCACCGACTGCGAGGGAGACCCAGTACTTC

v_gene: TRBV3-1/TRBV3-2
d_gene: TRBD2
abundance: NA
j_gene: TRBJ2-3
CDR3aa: CASSQDPTSGGADTQYF
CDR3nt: TGTGCCAGCAGCCAAGATCCAACCAGCGGGGGGGCGGATACGCAGTATTTT

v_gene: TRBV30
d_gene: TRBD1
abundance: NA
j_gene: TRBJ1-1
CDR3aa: CAWIKPTGRAFF
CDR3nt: TGTGCCTGGATTAAACCGACAGGGCGAGCTTTCTTT

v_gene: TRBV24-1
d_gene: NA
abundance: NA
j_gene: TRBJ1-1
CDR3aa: CATSDTNQGRGTEAFF
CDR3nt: TGTGCCACCAGTGATACAAACCAGGGGAGGGGCACTGAAGCTTTCTTT

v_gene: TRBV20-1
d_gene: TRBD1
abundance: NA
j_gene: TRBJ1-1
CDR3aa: CSASEPPGQGRRAFF
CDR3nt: TGCAGTGCTAGTGAGCCTCCGGGACAGGGAAGAAGAGCTTTCTTT

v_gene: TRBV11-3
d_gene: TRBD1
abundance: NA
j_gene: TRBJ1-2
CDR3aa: CASSFSGGPYGYTF
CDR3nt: TGTGCCAGCAGCTTTTCAGGGGGTCCCTATGGCTACACCTTC

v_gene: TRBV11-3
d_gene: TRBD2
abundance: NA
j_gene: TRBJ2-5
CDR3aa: CASSSPGERGAKETQYF
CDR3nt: TGTGCCAGCAGCTCCCCCGGAGAGCGGGGGGCGAAAGAGACCCAGTACTTC

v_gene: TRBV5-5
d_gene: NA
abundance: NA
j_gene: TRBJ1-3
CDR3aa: CASSLDPGQLSGNTIYF
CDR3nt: TGTGCCAGCAGCTTGGATCCCGGACAGCTCTCTGGAAACACCATATATTTT

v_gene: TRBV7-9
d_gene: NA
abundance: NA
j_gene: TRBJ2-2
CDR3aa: CASSPIRQNTGELFF
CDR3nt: TGTGCCAGCAGCCCTATAAGACAGAACACCGGGGAGCTGTTTTTT

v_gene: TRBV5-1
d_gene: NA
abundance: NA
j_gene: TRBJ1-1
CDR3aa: CASSLWSGGLNTEAFF
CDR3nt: TGCGCCAGCAGCTTGTGGTCAGGTGGTCTGAACACTGAAGCTTTCTTT

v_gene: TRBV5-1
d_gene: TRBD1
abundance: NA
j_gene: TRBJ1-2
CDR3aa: CASSLGTGLPSNYGYTF
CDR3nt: TGCGCCAGCAGCTTGGGGACAGGTCTACCCTCTAACTATGGCTACACCTTC

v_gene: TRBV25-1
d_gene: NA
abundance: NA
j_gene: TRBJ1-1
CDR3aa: CASSETPSRGLFRTEAFF
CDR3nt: TGTGCCAGCAGTGAAACCCCATCCAGGGGCTTATTCCGCACTGAAGCTTTCTTT

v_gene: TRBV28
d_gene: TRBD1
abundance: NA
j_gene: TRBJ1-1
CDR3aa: CASSPYPRGRTKAFF
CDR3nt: TGTGCCAGCAGTCCCTACCCCAGGGGGCGGACTAAAGCTTTCTTT

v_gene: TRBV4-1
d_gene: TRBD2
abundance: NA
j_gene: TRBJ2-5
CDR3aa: CASSQVPTSGQETQYF
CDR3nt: TGCGCCAGCAGCCAAGTTCCGACTAGCGGCCAAGAGACCCAGTACTTC

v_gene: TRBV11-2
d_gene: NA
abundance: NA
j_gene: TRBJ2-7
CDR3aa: CASSFRSMGSFYEQYF
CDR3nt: TGTGCCAGCAGCTTCAGGTCGATGGGTTCATTTTACGAGCAGTACTTC

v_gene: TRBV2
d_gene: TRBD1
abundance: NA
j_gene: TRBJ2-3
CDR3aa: CASSSIGTGHTDTQYF
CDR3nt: TGTGCCAGCAGTAGTATCGGGACAGGCCACACAGATACGCAGTATTTT

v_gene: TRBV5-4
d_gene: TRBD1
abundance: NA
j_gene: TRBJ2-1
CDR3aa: CASSGGQGRNEQFF
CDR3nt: TGTGCCAGCAGCGGGGGACAGGGAAGGAATGAGCAGTTCTTC

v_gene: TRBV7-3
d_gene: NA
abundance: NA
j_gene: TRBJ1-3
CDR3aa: CASSLTGGDGNTIYF
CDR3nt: TGTGCCAGCAGCTTAACAGGGGGTGACGGAAACACCATATATTTT